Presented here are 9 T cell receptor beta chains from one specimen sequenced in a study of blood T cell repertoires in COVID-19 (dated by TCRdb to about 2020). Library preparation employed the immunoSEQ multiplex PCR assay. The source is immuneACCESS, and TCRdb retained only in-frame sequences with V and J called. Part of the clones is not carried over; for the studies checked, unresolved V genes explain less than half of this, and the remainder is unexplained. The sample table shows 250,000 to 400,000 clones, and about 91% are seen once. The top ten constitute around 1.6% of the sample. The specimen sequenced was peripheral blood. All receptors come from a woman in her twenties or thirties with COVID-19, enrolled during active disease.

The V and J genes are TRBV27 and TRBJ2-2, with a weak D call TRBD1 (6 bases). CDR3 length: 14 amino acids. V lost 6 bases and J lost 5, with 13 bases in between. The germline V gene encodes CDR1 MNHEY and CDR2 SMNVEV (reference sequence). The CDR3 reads CASSPTGFTGELFF. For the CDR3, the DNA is TGTGCCAGCAGCCCCACAGGGTTTACCGGGGAGCTGTTTTTT.

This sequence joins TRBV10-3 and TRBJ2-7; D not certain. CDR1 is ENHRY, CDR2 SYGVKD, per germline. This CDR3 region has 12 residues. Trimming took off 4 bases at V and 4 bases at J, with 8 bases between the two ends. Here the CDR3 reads CAISVSGYEQYV. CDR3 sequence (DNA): TGTGCCATCAGTGTTAGTGGTTACGAGCAGTACGTC.

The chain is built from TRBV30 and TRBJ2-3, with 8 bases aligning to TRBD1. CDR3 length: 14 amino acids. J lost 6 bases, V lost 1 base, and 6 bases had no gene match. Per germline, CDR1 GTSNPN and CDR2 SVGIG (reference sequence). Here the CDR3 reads CAWSDGQGADTQYF. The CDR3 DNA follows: TGTGCCTGGAGTGACGGTCAGGGGGCCGATACGCAGTATTTT.

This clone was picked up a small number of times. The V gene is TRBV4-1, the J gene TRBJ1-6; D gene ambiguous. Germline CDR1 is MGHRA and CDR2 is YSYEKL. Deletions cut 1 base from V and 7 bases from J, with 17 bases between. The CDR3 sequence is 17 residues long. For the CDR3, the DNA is TGCGCCAGCAGCCAAGCCCCCCGGGGAGGGTTGAATTCACCCCTCCACTTT. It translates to CASSQAPRGGLNSPLHF.

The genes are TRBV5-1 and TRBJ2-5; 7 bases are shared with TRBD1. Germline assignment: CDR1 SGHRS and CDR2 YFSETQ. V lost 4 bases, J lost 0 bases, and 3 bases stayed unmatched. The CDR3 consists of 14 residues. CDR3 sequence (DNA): TGCGCCAGCAGCCGGGACAGCTACCAAGAGACCCAGTACTTC. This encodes CASSRDSYQETQYF.

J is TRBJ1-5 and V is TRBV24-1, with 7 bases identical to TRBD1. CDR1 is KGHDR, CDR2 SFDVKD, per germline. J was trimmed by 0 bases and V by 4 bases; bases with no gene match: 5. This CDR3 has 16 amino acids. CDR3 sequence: CATSDPGQISNQPQHF. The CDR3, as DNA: TGTGCCACCAGTGACCCGGGACAGATTAGCAATCAGCCCCAGCATTTT.

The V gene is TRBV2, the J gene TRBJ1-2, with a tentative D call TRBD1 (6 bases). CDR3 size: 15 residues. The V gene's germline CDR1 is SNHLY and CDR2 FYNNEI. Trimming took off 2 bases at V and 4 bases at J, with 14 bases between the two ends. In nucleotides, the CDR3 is TGTGCCAGCAGTGAAACGGGCCAGGGGAGCTATGGCTACACCTTC. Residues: CASSETGQGSYGYTF.

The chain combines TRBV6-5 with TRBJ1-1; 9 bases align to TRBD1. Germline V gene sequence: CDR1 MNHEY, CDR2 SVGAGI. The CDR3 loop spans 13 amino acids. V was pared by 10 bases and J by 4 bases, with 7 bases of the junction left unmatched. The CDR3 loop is CATRGQGITEAFF. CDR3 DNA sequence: TGTGCCACTAGGGGACAGGGAATCACTGAAGCTTTCTTT.

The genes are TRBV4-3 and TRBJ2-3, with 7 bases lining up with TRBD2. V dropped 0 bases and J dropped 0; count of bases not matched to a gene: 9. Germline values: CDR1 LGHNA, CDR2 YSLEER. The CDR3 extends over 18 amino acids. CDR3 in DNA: TGCGCCAGCAGCCAAGAAGCGGGGAAGCGCTCTAGCACAGATACGCAGTATTTT. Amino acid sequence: CASSQEAGKRSSTDTQYF.